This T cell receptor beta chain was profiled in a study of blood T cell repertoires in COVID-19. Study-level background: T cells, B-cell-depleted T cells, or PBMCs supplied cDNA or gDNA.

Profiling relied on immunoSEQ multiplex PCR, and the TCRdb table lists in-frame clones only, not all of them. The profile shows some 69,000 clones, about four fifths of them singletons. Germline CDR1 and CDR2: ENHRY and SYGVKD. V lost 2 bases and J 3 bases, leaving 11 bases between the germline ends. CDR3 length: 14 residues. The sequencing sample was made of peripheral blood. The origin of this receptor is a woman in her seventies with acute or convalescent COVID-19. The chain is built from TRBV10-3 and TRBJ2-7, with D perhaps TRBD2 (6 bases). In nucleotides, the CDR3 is TGTGCCATCAGTGAGGGACTATTTTTCTACGAGCAGTACTTC. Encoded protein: CAISEGLFFYEQYF.